The sequence of this T cell receptor (beta chain) was determined in a study of blood T cell repertoires in COVID-19. For the study at large: Nucleic acid was either cDNA or gDNA, and it came from T cells, B-cell-depleted T cells, or PBMCs.

Authors' analysis steps: Amplification from reference gene primers served as the basis for estimated nucleated cell counts. Libraries were prepared by immunoSEQ multiplex PCR; TCRdb keeps only in-frame clonotypes and omits some of them. Clone size and V and J calls were adopted from that table, with D and trimming inferred from the DNA. The data show around 68,000 clones, with approximately 85% seen just once and about 3.2% held by the top ten. The CDR3 spans 15 residues. Sequenced material: peripheral blood. The chain couples TRBV21-1 to TRBJ1-1; the D call of TRBD1 is as the table states it, not checked on the DNA. TRBV21-1 is shown as a pseudogene. This sequence originates from an elderly man with acute or convalescent COVID-19. CDR3 residues: CASSKGEGVDTEAFF. The CDR3, as DNA: TGTGCCAGCAGCAAAGGGGAAGGGGTGGACACTGAAGCTTTCTTT.